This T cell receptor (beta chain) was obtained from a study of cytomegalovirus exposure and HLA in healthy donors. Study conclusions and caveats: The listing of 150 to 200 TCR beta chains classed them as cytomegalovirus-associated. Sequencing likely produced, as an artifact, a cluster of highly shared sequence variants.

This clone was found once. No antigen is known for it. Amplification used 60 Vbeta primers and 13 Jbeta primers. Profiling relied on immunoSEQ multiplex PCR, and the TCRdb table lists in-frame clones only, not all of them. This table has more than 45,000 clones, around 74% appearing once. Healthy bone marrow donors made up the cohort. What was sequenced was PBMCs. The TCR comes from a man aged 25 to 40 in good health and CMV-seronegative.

CDR3 nucleotide sequence: TGCGCCAGCAGCCAGGGGGGCTCCTACGAGCAGTACTTC. Its translation: CASSQGGSYEQYF. The chain is built from TRBV4-1 and TRBJ2-7; D perhaps matches TRBD2 (6 bases). CDR1 and CDR2 (germline): MGHRA, YSYEKL. The CDR3 loop spans 13 amino acids. V was clipped by 3 bases and J by 0 bases, with 6 bases between them.